The TCR beta chain described here comes from a study of T-cell memory formation after mild COVID-19. With constant-segment primers, 5'RACE yielded cDNA libraries of TCR alpha and TCR beta that carried sample barcodes and UMIs. TCRdb re-called the 5' RACE reads with MiXCR, one entry per CDR3 protein. This sample yields about 310,000 distinct CDR3 sequences, of which approximately 15% are seen a single time; over 20% belongs to the top ten. From germline, CDR1 is SEHNR and CDR2 FQNEAQ (reference sequence). Trimming cost V 5 bases and J 4 bases; bases outside gene matches: 9. The CDR3 spans 15 residues.

What was sequenced was PBMCs or a T cell subset sorted from them (not recorded which). This TCR was recovered from a man younger than 35 who had mild COVID-19 (a few samples of this study predate the infection). Cell type and time point are not known. The chain combines TRBV7-9 with TRBJ1-2, with TRBD1 matching over 8 bases. The CDR3 DNA reads TGTGCCAGCAGCCCCCGGGACAGGCTACTCTATGGCTACACCTTC. Translating gives CASSPRDRLLYGYTF. Using reference TRBV7-9 and TRBJ1-2 for the parts outside the CDR3, the full variable domain is DTGVSQNPRHKITKRGQNVTFRCDPISEHNRLYWYRQTLGQGPEFLTYFQNEAQLEKSRLLSDRFSAERPKGSFSTLEIQRTEQGDSAMYLCASSPRDRLLYGYTFGSGTRLTVV.